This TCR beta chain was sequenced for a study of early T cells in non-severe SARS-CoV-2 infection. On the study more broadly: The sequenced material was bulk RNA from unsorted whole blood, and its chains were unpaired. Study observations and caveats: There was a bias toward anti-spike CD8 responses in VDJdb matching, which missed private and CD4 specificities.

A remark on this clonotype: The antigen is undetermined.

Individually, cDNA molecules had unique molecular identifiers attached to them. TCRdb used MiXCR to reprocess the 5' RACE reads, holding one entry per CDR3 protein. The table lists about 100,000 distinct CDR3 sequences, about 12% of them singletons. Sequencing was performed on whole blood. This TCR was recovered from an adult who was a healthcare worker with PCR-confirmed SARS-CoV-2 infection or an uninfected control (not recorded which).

CDR3 protein: CASSLSGASYEQYF. The CDR3 DNA reads TGTGCCAGCAGCCTTTCGGGAGCGTCCTACGAGCAGTACTTC. This chain uses TRBV3-1 with TRBJ2-7; a possible D gene is TRBD2 (6 bases). Germline V gene lookup returns CDR1 LGHDT and CDR2 YNNKEL (reference sequence). CDR3 length: 14 amino acids. V lost 4 bases to trimming and J lost 1 base, with 11 bases between them.